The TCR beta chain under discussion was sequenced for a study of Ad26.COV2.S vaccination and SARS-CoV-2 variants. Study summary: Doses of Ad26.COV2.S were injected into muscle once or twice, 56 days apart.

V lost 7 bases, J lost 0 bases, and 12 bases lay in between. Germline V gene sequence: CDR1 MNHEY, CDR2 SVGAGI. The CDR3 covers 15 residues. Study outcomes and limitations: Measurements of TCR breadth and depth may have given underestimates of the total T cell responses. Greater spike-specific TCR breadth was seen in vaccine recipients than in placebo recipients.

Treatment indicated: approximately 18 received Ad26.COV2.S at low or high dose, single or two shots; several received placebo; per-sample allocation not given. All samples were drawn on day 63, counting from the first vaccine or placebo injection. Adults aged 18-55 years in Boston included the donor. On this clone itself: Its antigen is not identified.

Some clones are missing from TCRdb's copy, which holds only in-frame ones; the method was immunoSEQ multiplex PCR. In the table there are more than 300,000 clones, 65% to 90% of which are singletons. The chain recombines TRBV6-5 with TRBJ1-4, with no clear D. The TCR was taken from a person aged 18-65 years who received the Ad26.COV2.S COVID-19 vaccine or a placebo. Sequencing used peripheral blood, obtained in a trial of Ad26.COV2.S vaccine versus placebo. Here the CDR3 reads CASKVDLATNEKLFF. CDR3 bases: TGTGCCAGCAAAGTGGACTTGGCAACTAATGAAAAACTGTTTTTT.